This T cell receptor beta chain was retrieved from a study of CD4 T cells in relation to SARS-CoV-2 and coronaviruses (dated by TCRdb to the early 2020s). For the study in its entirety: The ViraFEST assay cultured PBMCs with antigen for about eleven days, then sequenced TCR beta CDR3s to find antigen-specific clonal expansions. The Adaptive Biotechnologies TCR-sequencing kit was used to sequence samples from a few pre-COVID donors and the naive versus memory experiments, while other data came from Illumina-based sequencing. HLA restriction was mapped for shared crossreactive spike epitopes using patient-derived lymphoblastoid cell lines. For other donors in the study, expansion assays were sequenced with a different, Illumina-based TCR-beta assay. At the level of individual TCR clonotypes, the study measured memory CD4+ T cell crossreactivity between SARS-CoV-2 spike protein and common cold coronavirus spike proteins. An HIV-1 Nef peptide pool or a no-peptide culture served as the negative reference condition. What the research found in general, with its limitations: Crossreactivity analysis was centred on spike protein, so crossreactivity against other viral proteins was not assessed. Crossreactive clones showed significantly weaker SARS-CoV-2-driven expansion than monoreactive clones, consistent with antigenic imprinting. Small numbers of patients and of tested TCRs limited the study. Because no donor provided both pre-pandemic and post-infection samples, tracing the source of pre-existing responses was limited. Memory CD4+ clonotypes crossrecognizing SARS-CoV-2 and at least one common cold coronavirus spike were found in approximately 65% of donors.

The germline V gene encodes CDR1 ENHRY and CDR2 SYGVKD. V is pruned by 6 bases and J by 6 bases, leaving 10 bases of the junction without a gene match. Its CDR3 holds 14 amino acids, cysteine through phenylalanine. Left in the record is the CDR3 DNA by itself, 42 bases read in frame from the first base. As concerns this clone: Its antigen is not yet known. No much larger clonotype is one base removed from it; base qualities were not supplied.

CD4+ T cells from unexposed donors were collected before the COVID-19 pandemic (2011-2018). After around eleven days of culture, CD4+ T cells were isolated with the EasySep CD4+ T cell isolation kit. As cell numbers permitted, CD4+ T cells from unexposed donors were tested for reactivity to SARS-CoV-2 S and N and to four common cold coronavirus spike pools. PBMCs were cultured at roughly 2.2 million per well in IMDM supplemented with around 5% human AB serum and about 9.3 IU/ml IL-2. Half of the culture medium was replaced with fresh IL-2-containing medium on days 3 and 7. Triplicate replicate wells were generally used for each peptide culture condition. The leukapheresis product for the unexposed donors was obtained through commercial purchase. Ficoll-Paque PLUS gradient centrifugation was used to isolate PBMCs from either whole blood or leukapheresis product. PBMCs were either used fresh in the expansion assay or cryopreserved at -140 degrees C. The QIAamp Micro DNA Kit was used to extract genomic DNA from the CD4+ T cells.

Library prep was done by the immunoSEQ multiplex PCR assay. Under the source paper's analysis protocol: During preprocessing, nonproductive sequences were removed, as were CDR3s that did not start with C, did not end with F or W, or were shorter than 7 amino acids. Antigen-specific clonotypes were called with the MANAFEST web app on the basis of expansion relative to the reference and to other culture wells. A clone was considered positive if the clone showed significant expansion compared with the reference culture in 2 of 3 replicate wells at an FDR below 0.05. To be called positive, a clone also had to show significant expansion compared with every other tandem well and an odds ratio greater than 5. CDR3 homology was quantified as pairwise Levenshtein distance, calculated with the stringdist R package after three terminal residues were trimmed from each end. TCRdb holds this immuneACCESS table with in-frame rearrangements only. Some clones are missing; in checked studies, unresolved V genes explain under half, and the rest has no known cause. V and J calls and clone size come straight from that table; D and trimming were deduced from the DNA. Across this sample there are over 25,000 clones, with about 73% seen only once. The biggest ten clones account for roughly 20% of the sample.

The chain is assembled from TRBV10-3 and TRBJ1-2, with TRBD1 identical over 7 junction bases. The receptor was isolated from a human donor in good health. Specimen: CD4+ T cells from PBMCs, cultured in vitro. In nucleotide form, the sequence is TGTGCCATCAGGCTGACAGGGACCCTTGATGGCTACACCTTC. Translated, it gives CAIRLTGTLDGYTF.